The rows below give T cell receptor beta chains drawn from one sample of a study of blood T cell repertoires in COVID-19. TCRdb's copy holds only in-frame clones and misses some; the assay was immunoSEQ multiplex PCR. Of about 99,000 clones in the sample, around 84% were seen once. Input material: peripheral blood. The receptors originated from a man between 65 and 80 years old with active or convalescent COVID-19. Both conserved end residues are part of each CDR3. Each record gives: CDR3 DNA, CDR3 protein, D gene, J gene, V gene, clone size. D genes are given only for firm matches. Clone sizes are given selectively: once, few, many, or a class where the clone is expanded.

cdr3_nt: TGTGCCAGCAGCCAAGCAGGGGTGGAGACCCAGTACTTC
cdr3_aa: CASSQAGVETQYF
d_call: NA
j_call: TRBJ2-5
v_call: TRBV3-1/TRBV3-2
clone_size: NA

cdr3_nt: TGTGCCACCAGCATGGGGGGGCGCGGGGGTGAGCAGTTCTTC
cdr3_aa: CATSMGGRGGEQFF
d_call: NA
j_call: TRBJ2-1
v_call: TRBV15
clone_size: NA

cdr3_nt: TGTGCCAGCTCACCGGGACAGGTGGTAGGTGGCTACACCTTC
cdr3_aa: CASSPGQVVGGYTF
d_call: TRBD1
j_call: TRBJ1-2
v_call: TRBV18
clone_size: NA

cdr3_nt: TGCAGTGCTAGTCTGGGCTACACCTTC
cdr3_aa: CSASLGYTF
d_call: NA
j_call: TRBJ1-2
v_call: TRBV20-1
clone_size: NA

cdr3_nt: TGTGCCAGCAGTGAGGGCAGGGGATCCTACGAGCAGTACTTC
cdr3_aa: CASSEGRGSYEQYF
d_call: NA
j_call: TRBJ2-7
v_call: TRBV2
clone_size: NA

cdr3_nt: TGTGCCAGCAGCCGCTACAGGACCGCGGATACTGAAGCTTTCTTT
cdr3_aa: CASSRYRTADTEAFF
d_call: NA
j_call: TRBJ1-1
v_call: TRBV27
clone_size: NA

cdr3_nt: TGCGCCAGCAGCCTAGGCCGAAATTTGGTTGCGGCGGGGGAGACCCAGTACTTC
cdr3_aa: CASSLGRNLVAAGETQYF
d_call: NA
j_call: TRBJ2-5
v_call: TRBV5-1
clone_size: NA

cdr3_nt: TGTGCCTGGAGTTGGTCAGGGGGCTCTTATGGCTACACCTTC
cdr3_aa: CAWSWSGGSYGYTF
d_call: TRBD1
j_call: TRBJ1-2
v_call: TRBV30
clone_size: NA

cdr3_nt: TGTGCCAGCGAAGCAGGGGCCAACGTCCTGACTTTC
cdr3_aa: CASEAGANVLTF
d_call: NA
j_call: TRBJ2-6
v_call: TRBV19
clone_size: NA

cdr3_nt: TGTGCCAGCAGGGAGACAGGGGTCGGGAACACTGAAGCTTTCTTT
cdr3_aa: CASRETGVGNTEAFF
d_call: TRBD1
j_call: TRBJ1-1
v_call: TRBV2
clone_size: NA

cdr3_nt: TGCGCCAGCACCAAGGGGGTGCCTCCCGGGGAGCTGTTTTTT
cdr3_aa: CASTKGVPPGELFF
d_call: NA
j_call: TRBJ2-2
v_call: TRBV10-1
clone_size: NA

cdr3_nt: TGTGCCAGCAGCATCGGGACAGCGAGCTCCTACGAGCAGTACTTC
cdr3_aa: CASSIGTASSYEQYF
d_call: TRBD1
j_call: TRBJ2-7
v_call: TRBV7-8
clone_size: NA

cdr3_nt: TGCGCCAGCAGCTCCGGGACAGGGACTGAAGCTTTCTTT
cdr3_aa: CASSSGTGTEAFF
d_call: TRBD1
j_call: TRBJ1-1
v_call: TRBV5-1
clone_size: NA

cdr3_nt: TGTGCCAGCAGCTCATCGGGGGGCACAGATACGCAGTATTTT
cdr3_aa: CASSSSGGTDTQYF
d_call: NA
j_call: TRBJ2-3
v_call: TRBV7-6
clone_size: NA

cdr3_nt: TGTGCCAGCTCCGTGGACGGGAATAATTCACCCCTCCACTTT
cdr3_aa: CASSVDGNNSPLHF
d_call: NA
j_call: TRBJ1-6
v_call: TRBV18
clone_size: NA

cdr3_nt: TGTGCCAGCACCCTAGCGGGGGGACCCTACGAGCAGTACTTC
cdr3_aa: CASTLAGGPYEQYF
d_call: TRBD2
j_call: TRBJ2-7
v_call: TRBV5-4
clone_size: NA

cdr3_nt: TGCGCCAGCAGCTTGGGGCAGGTAATGAACACTGAAGCTTTCTTT
cdr3_aa: CASSLGQVMNTEAFF
d_call: NA
j_call: TRBJ1-1
v_call: TRBV5-1
clone_size: NA

cdr3_nt: TGTGCCAGTAGTCCCCAGCCGGGACTAGCGGGCGACTTCAATGAGCAGTTCTTC
cdr3_aa: CASSPQPGLAGDFNEQFF
d_call: TRBD2
j_call: TRBJ2-1
v_call: TRBV19
clone_size: many

cdr3_nt: TGTGCCAGCTCCCGACAGGGGCCAACGAACACTGAAGCTTTCTTT
cdr3_aa: CASSRQGPTNTEAFF
d_call: TRBD1
j_call: TRBJ1-1
v_call: TRBV18
clone_size: NA

cdr3_nt: TGTGCCAGCAACCGGGGACTAGCGGGGTTGGAGACCCAGTACTTC
cdr3_aa: CASNRGLAGLETQYF
d_call: TRBD2
j_call: TRBJ2-5
v_call: TRBV7-9
clone_size: NA

cdr3_nt: TGCGCCAGCGCTATCCTCCATGGCCAGGGGAGTACCGGGGAGCTGTTTTTT
cdr3_aa: CASAILHGQGSTGELFF
d_call: NA
j_call: TRBJ2-2
v_call: TRBV5-1
clone_size: NA

cdr3_nt: TGTGCCAGCAGCATCATTGGGGGGACCTACGAGCAGTACTTC
cdr3_aa: CASSIIGGTYEQYF
d_call: NA
j_call: TRBJ2-7
v_call: TRBV7-2
clone_size: NA

cdr3_nt: TGTGCCCCCAGCATTCCGGGACAGATCAATCAGCCCCAGCATTTT
cdr3_aa: CAPSIPGQINQPQHF
d_call: TRBD1
j_call: TRBJ1-5
v_call: TRBV11-1
clone_size: NA

cdr3_nt: TGTGCCAGCAGGCCACAGACGAACACTGAAGCTTTCTTT
cdr3_aa: CASRPQTNTEAFF
d_call: NA
j_call: TRBJ1-1
v_call: TRBV2
clone_size: NA

cdr3_nt: TGTGCCAGCAGTGAGGGGGGGAACCAGCCCCAGCATTTT
cdr3_aa: CASSEGGNQPQHF
d_call: NA
j_call: TRBJ1-5
v_call: TRBV6-1
clone_size: NA

cdr3_nt: TGTGCCAGCAGTTTTCCAGGCATTGGTGAAAAACTGTTTTTT
cdr3_aa: CASSFPGIGEKLFF
d_call: NA
j_call: TRBJ1-4
v_call: TRBV28
clone_size: NA